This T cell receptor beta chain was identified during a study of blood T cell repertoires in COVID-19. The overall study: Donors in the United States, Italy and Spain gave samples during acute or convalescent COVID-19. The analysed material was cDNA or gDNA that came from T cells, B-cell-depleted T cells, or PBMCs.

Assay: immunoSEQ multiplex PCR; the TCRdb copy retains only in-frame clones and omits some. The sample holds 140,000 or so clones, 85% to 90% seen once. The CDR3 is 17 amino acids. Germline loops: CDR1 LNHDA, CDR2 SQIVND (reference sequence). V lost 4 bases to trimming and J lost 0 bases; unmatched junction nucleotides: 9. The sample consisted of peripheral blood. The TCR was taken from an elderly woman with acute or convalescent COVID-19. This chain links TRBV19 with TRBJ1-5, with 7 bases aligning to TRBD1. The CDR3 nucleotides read TGTGCCAGTAGTACTCTCCGGACAGGCACTAGCAATCAGCCCCAGCATTTT. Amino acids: CASSTLRTGTSNQPQHF. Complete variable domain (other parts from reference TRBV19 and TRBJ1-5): DGGITQSPKYLFRKEGQNVTLSCEQNLNHDAMYWYRQDPGQGLRLIYYSQIVNDFQKGDIAEGYSVSREKKESFPLTVTSAQKNPTAFYLCASSTLRTGTSNQPQHFGDGTRLSIL.